This T cell receptor (beta chain) was retrieved from a study of blood T cell repertoires in COVID-19. TCRdb keeps only in-frame clones here, not all; method: immunoSEQ multiplex PCR. The table has 40,000 to 45,000 clones, 88% seen once. The receptor's source is a human donor in a cohort sampled during active COVID-19. The sample taken for sequencing was peripheral blood.

The CDR3 region is CASSPGQGTTTDTQYF. DNA of the CDR3: TGTGCCAGCAGCCCAGGACAGGGAACAACCACAGATACGCAGTATTTT. The chain has TRBV11-3 and TRBJ2-3, with 8 nucleotides matching TRBD1. This CDR3 has 16 amino acids. V lost 5 bases to trimming and J lost 2 bases; unmatched junction nucleotides: 9. From germline, CDR1 is SGHNT and CDR2 YENEEA.